Shown below are 21 T cell receptor beta chains from a single sample sequenced in a study of PD-L1 blockade in urothelial cancer. Data came from immunoSEQ multiplex PCR; TCRdb stores just in-frame clones and leaves some out. The sample has approximately 1,300 clones; roughly 36% are singletons. The sequences come from tumor tissue, collected before atezolizumab (anti-PD-L1) treatment. The receptors here all came from a man aged 60 to 69 with urothelial cancer.

Only a few counts were recorded for this clone. This rearrangement joins TRBV9 to TRBJ1-1, with 7 positions matching TRBD1. The CDR3 is made up of 13 amino acids. Germline V lookup: CDR1 SGDLS, CDR2 YYNGEE. V lost 5 bases to trimming and J lost 9 bases; unmatched junction nucleotides: 10. The CDR3 reads CASSEQGTLQAFF. CDR3 DNA: TGTGCCAGCAGTGAACAGGGGACCCTCCAAGCTTTCTTT.

This clone was seen once. CDR3 protein: CASSSQSFNSPLHF. CDR3 sequence (DNA): TGTGCCAGCAGTTCACAGAGTTTTAATTCACCCCTCCACTTT. This chain uses TRBV28 with TRBJ1-6; no clear D gene. Trimming removed 4 bases at V and 6 bases at J, with 10 bases between. This CDR3 is built from 14 residues. Germline CDR1 reads MDHEN; CDR2 reads SYDVKM.

The gene calls are TRBV11-3 and TRBJ1-6; D possibly corresponds to TRBD1 (5 bases). Trimming stripped 5 bases from V and 8 bases from J, with 25 bases between. This CDR3 comprises 18 residues. Germline V gene data show CDR1 as SGHNT and CDR2 as YENEEA. CDR3 sequence (DNA): TGTGCCAGCAGCGAAAACAGACAAGCCGGGACCTTGGATTCACCCCTCCACTTT. Protein product: CASSENRQAGTLDSPLHF.

This clone came up a few times. The genes are TRBV4-1 and TRBJ2-3; 11 bases fit TRBD1. The CDR3 has 15 residues. Unmatched junction bases numbered 1, after V lost 0 bases and J lost 5 bases. The germline V gene encodes CDR1 MGHRA and CDR2 YSYEKL. The CDR3 DNA reads as TGCGCCAGCAGCCAAGAGGGACAGGGGGGAGATACGCAGTATTTT. It specifies CASSQEGQGGDTQYF.

This clone occurred a few times. The rearrangement joins TRBV6-8 to TRBJ2-1; 11 bases align to TRBD2. This CDR3 contains 16 residues. Trimming at V came to 4 bases and at J to 6 bases, leaving 8 bases not matched to a gene. The germline V gene encodes CDR1 MNHGY and CDR2 SAAAGT. CDR3 amino acids: CASSSSSGGQINEQFF. The DNA of the CDR3 is TGTGCCAGCAGTTCCTCTAGCGGGGGGCAAATCAATGAGCAGTTCTTC.

There are a few counts of this clone. The chain has TRBV6-8 and TRBJ2-3; possibly TRBD2 for D (6 bases). V gave up 6 bases and J gave up 4 bases, with 17 bases separating them. The CDR3 consists of 15 residues. The germline CDR1 and CDR2 sequences are MNHGY and SAAAGT. The CDR3 is CASSQGGGEADTQYF. The CDR3 region has the DNA TGTGCCAGCAGCCAAGGAGGCGGGGAGGCAGATACGCAGTATTTT.

This clone has just one count. The rearrangement links TRBV18 to TRBJ2-5; D assignment may be TRBD1 or TRBD2 (5 bases each). Trimming shortened V by 3 bases and J by 4 bases, and 6 bases separated the two germline ends. Germline CDR1 KGHSH, CDR2 LQKENI. The CDR3 length is 12 residues. The CDR3 here is CASSPGGETQYF. The CDR3 coding sequence is TGTGCCAGCTCACCTGGGGGAGAGACCCAGTACTTC.

V and J are TRBV19 and TRBJ2-3; possibly TRBD2 for D (6 bases). CDR1 is LNHDA and CDR2 is SQIVND in the germline V gene (reference sequence). The CDR3 is 17 residues long. V lost 2 bases and J lost 2, with 17 bases in between. The CDR3 sequence is CASSIHIRAGLTDTQYF. The CDR3 nucleotides are TGTGCCAGTAGTATACACATCCGAGCGGGTCTCACAGATACGCAGTATTTT.

In this sample, this clone turned up a few times. The chain joins TRBV6-8 to TRBJ1-5; D gene unclear. The CDR3 runs to 12 residues. V was pared by 5 bases and J by 3 bases, with 5 bases between. Germline CDR1 and CDR2: MNHGY and SAAAGT. DNA for the CDR3: TGTGCCAGCAGTCCTGCCAATCAGCCCCAGCATTTT. Amino acids: CASSPANQPQHF.

The chain uses TRBV10-1 and TRBJ2-1; D is perhaps TRBD1 (6 bases). There are 18 residues in the CDR3. V was trimmed by 2 bases and J by 5 bases, leaving 22 bases between them. The germline V gene encodes CDR1 WNHNN and CDR2 SYGVQD (reference sequence). In DNA form, the CDR3 reads TGCGCCAGCAGTGAGGGTCAGGTGACAGGTCATAACCACAATGAGCAGTTCTTC. This encodes CASSEGQVTGHNHNEQFF.

CDR3 in DNA: TGTGCCAGTAGTATATCTGGTAGCTCCTATAATTCACCCCTCCACTTT. The encoded protein is CASSISGSSYNSPLHF. J is TRBJ1-6 and V is TRBV19; D is undetermined. CDR3 length: 16 residues. The germline CDR1 and CDR2 sequences are LNHDA and SQIVND (reference sequence). V was clipped by 2 bases and J by 0 bases, with 8 bases between them.

Remarks on this clone: An end of the junction differs from the germline gene, which may be a read error. V gene TRBV6-8 combines with J gene TRBJ1-2, with D possibly matching TRBD1 (6 bases). This CDR3 is built from 15 residues. Germline CDR1 reads MNHGY; CDR2 reads SAAAGT. Here the CDR3 reads CASSYTRQAVYGYTF. The CDR3 DNA reads TGTGCYAGCAGTTACACGCGACAGGCTGTCTATGGCTACACCTTC.

The J gene is TRBJ1-1, the V gene TRBV6-8; maybe TRBD1 (5 bases). Germline V gene sequence: CDR1 MNHGY, CDR2 SAAAGT. Trimming cost V 6 bases and J 1 base, with 9 bases left between them. The CDR3 has 13 amino acids. In DNA form, the CDR3 reads TGTGCCAGCAGCTACGGACAGAACACTGAAGCTTTCTTT. It translates to CASSYGQNTEAFF.

The chain is built from TRBV19 and TRBJ1-4, with a possible D match to TRBD1 (5 bases). This CDR3 contains 17 residues. Trimming shortened V by 3 bases and J by 0 bases, and 14 bases separated the two germline ends. The V gene's germline CDR1 is LNHDA and CDR2 SQIVND (reference sequence). The CDR3 DNA is TGTGCCAGTAGTATTTGGGGCAGGGAGACAACTAATGAAAAACTGTTTTTT. Translated, it gives CASSIWGRETTNEKLFF.

This clone has just a few counts. The chain links TRBV6-8 to TRBJ2-1, with TRBD2 as a possible D gene (5 bases). The CDR3 contains 13 residues. Germline V gene sequence: CDR1 MNHGY, CDR2 SAAAGT. V shed 6 bases and J shed 7 bases, with 13 bases lying between them. CDR3 in DNA: TGTGCCAGCAGCCCGACACTAGTTAATGAGCAGTTCTTC. Its protein is CASSPTLVNEQFF.

V is TRBV18 and J is TRBJ1-4, with TRBD1 matching 7 bases. V lost 3 bases, J lost 5 bases, and 6 bases stayed unmatched. The germline V gene encodes CDR1 KGHSH and CDR2 LQKENI. The CDR3 has 15 amino acids. CDR3 bases: TGTGCCAGCTCACCCCAGGGGGGGCCGAATGAAAAACTGTTTTTT. Residues: CASSPQGGPNEKLFF.

This chain connects TRBV29-1 to TRBJ2-1; TRBD2 might be the D (6 bases). Trimming took 2 bases from V and 6 from J, leaving 8 bases between them. This CDR3 spans 12 amino acids. Germline lookup yields CDR1 SQVTM and CDR2 ANQGSEA. The CDR3 protein is CSVEMRGNEQFF. CDR3 DNA sequence: TGCAGCGTTGAAATGCGGGGCAATGAGCAGTTCTTC.

The sample holds one count of this clone. V and J are TRBV19 and TRBJ2-7; 11 bases match TRBD1. This CDR3 spans 14 amino acids. V shed 5 bases and J 3 bases; nucleotides not matched to a gene: 3. Germline CDR1 and CDR2: LNHDA and SQIVND (reference sequence). CDR3 in DNA: TGTGCCAGTAGTTCCGGGACAGGGGGCTACGAGCAGTACTTC. Translating gives CASSSGTGGYEQYF.

This clone is labeled as medium-sized. This CDR3 reads CASSATDSNQPQHF. In DNA form, the CDR3 reads TGTGCCAGCAGCGCGACAGATAGCAATCAGCCCCAGCATTTT. This chain connects TRBV9 to TRBJ1-5, with D possibly matching TRBD1 (5 bases). The CDR3 contains 14 residues. Germline V gives CDR1 SGDLS, CDR2 YYNGEE. Trimming removed 3 bases at V and 0 bases at J, with 7 bases between.

The CDR3 spells CAWGFIAGDTQYF. CDR3 coding DNA: TGTGCCTGGGGCTTCATAGCTGGGGATACGCAGTATTTT. The chain couples TRBV30 to TRBJ2-3; D gene unclear. Germline lookup yields CDR1 GTSNPN and CDR2 SVGIG (reference sequence). Trimming removed 5 bases at V and 6 bases at J, with 15 bases between. There are 13 residues in the CDR3.

The chain combines TRBV15 with TRBJ1-2; D might be TRBD1 (5 bases). The germline gives CDR1 LNHNV, CDR2 YYDKDF (reference sequence). V lost 0 bases and J 4 bases, leaving 12 bases between the germline ends. This CDR3 has 15 residues. Here the CDR3 reads CATSRDSQGSYGYTF. The CDR3 DNA is TGTGCCACCAGCAGAGATAGTCAGGGCTCCTATGGCTACACCTTC.